The entry that follows covers one T cell receptor beta chain sequence. Generated by immunoSEQ multiplex PCR, the TCRdb table keeps only in-frame clones and is missing some. The table lists 65,000 to 95,000 clones, roughly 90% of them singletons, with approximately 0.5% in the top ten. These data belong to a study of OX40 agonist ivuxolimab in advanced cancers. The germline gives CDR1 SGHRS, CDR2 YFSETQ. The CDR3 consists of 13 residues. The trim removed 4 bases at V and 3 bases at J, leaving 3 bases unmatched. The receptor's source is an adult with an advanced solid tumor such as melanoma, head and neck, liver or kidney cancer. This sample comprised CD4+ or CD8+ T cells sorted from blood, obtained in a trial of the OX40 agonist ivuxolimab. This chain uses TRBV5-1 with TRBJ2-5; 7 bases map to TRBD1. This CDR3 is CASSRDREETQYF. The DNA of the CDR3 is TGCGCCAGCAGCCGCGACAGGGAAGAGACCCAGTACTTC.